Reported below is one T cell receptor beta chain. Its antigen remains unknown. The entry originates in a study of CD8 T cells in Susac syndrome. Study-level results: Peak Susac CD8+ clonal expansion was seen in TEMRA cells and active patients.

Trimming stripped 6 bases from V and 5 bases from J, with 13 bases between. CDR1 and CDR2 from the germline V gene are SQVTM and ANQGSEA. This CDR3 comprises 13 residues. After extraction with the RNeasy kit, about 0.5 to 1 ug of the RNA was reverse transcribed using random hexamers. TCRdb redid the calling of the immunoSEQ multiplex PCR reads with MiXCR, one entry per CDR3 protein. The sample records nearly 110,000 distinct CDR3 sequences, around 94% being singletons. CD8+ and CD4+ T cells circulating in blood were sequenced for TCR beta. Patients with Susac syndrome fulfilled recently defined diagnostic criteria for definite or probable disease.

Specimen: CD8+ T cells from PBMCs. The J gene is TRBJ2-2, the V gene TRBV29-1, with a weak D call TRBD2 (6 bases). The sequence was collected from a human donor with Susac syndrome. The CDR3 region has the DNA TGCAGCGTAGATCGGGGGAGTACCGGGGAGCTGTTTTTT. It translates to CSVDRGSTGELFF.